This is a list of T cell receptor beta chains from one sample in a study of T cell changes during pregnancy in multiple sclerosis. TCRdb's copy holds only in-frame clones and misses some; the assay was immunoSEQ multiplex PCR. The sample shows tens of thousands of clones, roughly 90% of them seen only once. The sequencing here drew on CD4+ T cells from peripheral blood mononuclear cells, taken in the second trimester of pregnancy. These receptors came from a female donor with multiple sclerosis, enrolled in a pregnancy study. Each CDR3 is given with its conserved first and last residue. The size of a clone is reported for some rows only, either as once, few or many, or as a class for expanded clones.

TRBV7-2 | - | CASSLEQGSLETQYF
TRBV5-6 | - | CASSLVDRVQETQYF
TRBV5-1 | - | CASSTRLAGVADTQYF
TRBV7-3 | - | CASSLSPRLAGVNEQFF
TRBV28 | - | CASSGGLRETQYF
TRBV7-2 | once | CASSFTSGSSNEQYF
TRBV4-3 | - | CASSRVWSTGANVLTF
TRBV2 | - | CASSDRGPGANVLTF
TRBV9 | - | CASSVAAGTYEQYF
TRBV15 | - | CATGRAFTGELFF
TRBV13 | - | CASRPGLAGRNEQFF
TRBV15 | - | CATSRIEKGLWNTEAFF
TRBV5-5 | once | CASSLLFTPYEQYF
TRBV6-5 | once | CASSTSSTYEQYF
TRBV19 | - | CASSIRDRGGNIQYF
TRBV18 | - | CASSRRTSGSTDTQYF
TRBV5-4 | - | CASSMTSGMAQETQYF
TRBV2 | - | CASTRGLAGGEQYF
TRBV29-1 | - | CSAGTVEGAGYTF
TRBV30 | - | CAWSVERRGRAEAFF
TRBV12-5 | - | CASGLMRLGAVNEQFF
TRBV13 | - | CASSTQPWTGEGGTYEQYF
TRBV6-5 | - | CASRGQTAGAYEQYF
TRBV5-1 | - | CASRSFLSGNTIYF
TRBV18 | - | CASVPWRENTGELFF
TRBV4-3 | - | CASSQDWGFGMNTEAFF
TRBV6-1 | - | CASSGGTGRAYYEQYF
TRBV10-3 | - | CAISESSVQETQYF
TRBV25-1 | - | CASSQTGSSGRSEQFF
TRBV19 | - | CASSILGTGTGGQILEAFF
TRBV2 | - | CASVGRTSEYTQYF
TRBV7-9 | - | CASSLGLLSTDTQYF
TRBV29-1 | - | CSVEDSKRSTDTQYF
TRBV18 | - | CASSRLPTSGGETQYF
TRBV6-5 | few | CASSRNRGSGNTIYF
TRBV9 | - | CASSVVGQGGGETQYF
TRBV6-5 | - | CASSYSAGGYEQYF
TRBV28 | - | CASSLGRQGLSYTF
TRBV6-5 | - | CASSSPGLAAGDTQYF
TRBV11-1 | - | CASSSRDRAYEQYF
TRBV19 | - | CASSIRTGGYEQYF
TRBV5-4 | - | CASSLGPGDNYGYTF
TRBV11-3 | once | CASSLVWHDEQFF
TRBV5-1 | - | CASSSGTGIFYEQYF
TRBV19 | - | CASSKGGLGNQPQHF
TRBV19 | - | CASSIVDRGTGQPQHF
TRBV7-2 | - | CASSPTGVWNTEAFF